This T cell receptor (beta chain) is drawn from a study of blood T cell repertoires in COVID-19. Participants spanned ages about 18 to 90 years and resided in some 22 US areas. Cohort assignment relied on participant-reported clinical history. The method was immunoSEQ multiplex PCR; TCRdb's version includes in-frame clones alone and lacks a portion of them. The sample has about 440,000 clones; about 90% are singletons. Comment on this clone: Germline is not matched at one junction end, which may reflect a read error.

This CDR3 region has 16 residues. Germline V gives CDR1 SSHAT, CDR2 FNYEAQ (reference sequence). This sequence was found in a woman under 30 with acute COVID-19. V and J are TRBV7-7 and TRBJ2-3; TRBD1 matches 11 bases. The sequenced sample was PBMCs or T cells enriched from blood (not recorded which). The CDR3 is CASSFGQGAGADTQYF. CDR3 DNA: TGTGCTAGCAGCTTTGGACAGGGGGCAGGGGCAGATACGCAGTATTTT.